This T cell receptor (beta chain) emerged from a study of identifying expanded T cells in peripheral blood. Germline CDR1 GTSNPN, CDR2 SVGIG (reference sequence). The V segment lost 0 bases and the J segment 3 bases; nucleotides outside the gene matches: 4. The CDR3 runs 15 residues. The repertoire was sequenced with immunoSEQ multiplex PCR; TCRdb's copy has only in-frame clones and lacks some. Of about 80,000 clones listed, 70% to 90% are singletons. Study outcomes and limitations: Across healthy donors, higher total template counts meant significantly greater roughly two-week count variance.

This clone was seen once. The antigen is undetermined. Material for sequencing was blood. The V call is TRBV30, the J call TRBJ2-1; 8 bases are a match to TRBD2. This sequence was found in a person aged 18 to 75 in good health. DNA for the CDR3: TGTGCCTGGAGTGTGGGTAGCGGGAACTACAATGAGCAGTTCTTC. This gives the protein CAWSVGSGNYNEQFF.